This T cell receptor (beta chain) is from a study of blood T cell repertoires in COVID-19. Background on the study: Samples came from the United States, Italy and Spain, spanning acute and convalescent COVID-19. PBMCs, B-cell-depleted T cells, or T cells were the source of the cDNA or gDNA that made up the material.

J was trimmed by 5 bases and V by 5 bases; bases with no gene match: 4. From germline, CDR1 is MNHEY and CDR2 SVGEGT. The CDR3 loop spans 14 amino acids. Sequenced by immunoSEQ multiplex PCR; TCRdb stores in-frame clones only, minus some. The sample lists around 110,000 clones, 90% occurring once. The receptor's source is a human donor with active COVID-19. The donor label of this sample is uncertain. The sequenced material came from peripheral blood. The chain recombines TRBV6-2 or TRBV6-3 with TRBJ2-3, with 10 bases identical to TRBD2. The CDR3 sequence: CASSVLAGKDTQYF. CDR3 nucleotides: TGTGCCAGCAGTGTACTAGCGGGGAAAGATACGCAGTATTTT.